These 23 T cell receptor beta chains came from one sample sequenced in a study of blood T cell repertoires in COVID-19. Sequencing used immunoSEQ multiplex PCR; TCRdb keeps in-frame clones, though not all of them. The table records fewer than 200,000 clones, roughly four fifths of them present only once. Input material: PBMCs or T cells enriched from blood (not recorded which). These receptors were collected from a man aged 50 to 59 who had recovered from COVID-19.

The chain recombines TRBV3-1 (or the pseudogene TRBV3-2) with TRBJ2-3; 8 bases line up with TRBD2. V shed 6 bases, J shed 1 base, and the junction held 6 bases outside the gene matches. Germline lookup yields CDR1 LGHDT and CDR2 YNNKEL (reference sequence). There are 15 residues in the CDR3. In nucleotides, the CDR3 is TGTGCCAGCAGTTTGACGGGGGGGCGCACAGATACGCAGTATTTT. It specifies CASSLTGGRTDTQYF.

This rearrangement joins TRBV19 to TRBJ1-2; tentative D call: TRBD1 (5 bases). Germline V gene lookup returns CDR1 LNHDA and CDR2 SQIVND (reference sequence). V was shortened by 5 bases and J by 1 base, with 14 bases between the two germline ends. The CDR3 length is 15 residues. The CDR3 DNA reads TGTGCCAGTAGTGTACCCTCGACAGTTAACTATGGCTACACCTTC. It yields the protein CASSVPSTVNYGYTF.

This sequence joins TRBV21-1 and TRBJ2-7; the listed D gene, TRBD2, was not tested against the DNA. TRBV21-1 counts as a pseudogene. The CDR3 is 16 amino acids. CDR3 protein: CASHPPAGGAGYEQYF. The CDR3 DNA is TGTGCCAGCCATCCTCCCGCGGGAGGGGCGGGCTACGAGCAGTACTTC.

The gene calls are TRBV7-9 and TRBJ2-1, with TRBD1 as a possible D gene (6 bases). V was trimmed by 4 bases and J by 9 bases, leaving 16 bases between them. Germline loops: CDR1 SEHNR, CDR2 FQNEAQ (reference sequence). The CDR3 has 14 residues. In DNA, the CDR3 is TGTGCCAGCAGCTCCCCTGGGCAGGGGCGTGAGCAGTTCTTC. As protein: CASSSPGQGREQFF. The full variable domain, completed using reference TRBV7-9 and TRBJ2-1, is DTGVSQNPRHKITKRGQNVTFRCDPISEHNRLYWYRQTLGQGPEFLTYFQNEAQLEKSRLLSDRFSAERPKGSFSTLEIQRTEQGDSAMYLCASSSPGQGREQFFGPGTRLTVL.

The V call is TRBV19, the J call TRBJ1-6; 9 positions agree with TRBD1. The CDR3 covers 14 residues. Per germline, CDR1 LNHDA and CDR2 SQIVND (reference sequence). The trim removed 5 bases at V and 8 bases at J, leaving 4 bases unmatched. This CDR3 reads CASSWTGVDSPLHF. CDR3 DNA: TGTGCCAGTAGTTGGACAGGGGTGGATTCACCCCTCCACTTT.

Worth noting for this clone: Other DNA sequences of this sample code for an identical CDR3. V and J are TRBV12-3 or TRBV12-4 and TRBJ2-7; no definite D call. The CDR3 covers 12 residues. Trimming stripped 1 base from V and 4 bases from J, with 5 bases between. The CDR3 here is CASSLVRYEQYF. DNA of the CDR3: TGTGCCAGCAGTTTAGTCCGGTACGAGCAGTACTTC.

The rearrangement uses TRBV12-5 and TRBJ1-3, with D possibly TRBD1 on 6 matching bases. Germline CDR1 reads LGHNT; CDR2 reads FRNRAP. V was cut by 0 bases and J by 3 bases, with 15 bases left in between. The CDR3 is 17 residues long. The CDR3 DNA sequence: TGTGCTAGTGGTTTGGTAAAGAACAGGGAAGGTGGAAACACCATATATTTT. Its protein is CASGLVKNREGGNTIYF.

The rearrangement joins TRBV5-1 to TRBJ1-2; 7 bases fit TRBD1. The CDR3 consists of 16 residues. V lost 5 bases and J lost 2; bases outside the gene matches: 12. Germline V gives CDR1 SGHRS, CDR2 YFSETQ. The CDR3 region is CASSLTVPDRNYGYTF. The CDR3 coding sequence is TGCGCCAGCAGTTTAACCGTACCGGACAGGAACTATGGCTACACCTTC. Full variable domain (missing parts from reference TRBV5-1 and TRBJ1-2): KAGVTQTPRYLIKTRGQQVTLSCSPISGHRSVSWYQQTPGQGLQFLFEYFSETQRNKGNFPGRFSGRQFSNSRSEMNVSTLELGDSALYLCASSLTVPDRNYGYTFGSGTRLTVV.

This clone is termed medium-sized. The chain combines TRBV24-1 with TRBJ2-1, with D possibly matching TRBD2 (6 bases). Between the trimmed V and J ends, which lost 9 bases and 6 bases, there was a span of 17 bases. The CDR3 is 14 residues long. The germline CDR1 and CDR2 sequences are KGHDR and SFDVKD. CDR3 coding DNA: TGTGCCACCTCCGGAGGGCCTAGGGGCAATGAGCAGTTCTTC. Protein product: CATSGGPRGNEQFF.

CDR3 bases: TGTGCCAGCAGTAGACAGGCTAATCAGCCCCAGCATTTT. This gives the protein CASSRQANQPQHF. The chain employs TRBV6-2 or TRBV6-3 and TRBJ1-5; D might be TRBD1 (6 bases). V lost 5 bases and J 4 bases, leaving 9 bases between the germline ends. CDR1 and CDR2 from the germline V gene are MNHEY and SVGEGT. CDR3 length: 13 amino acids.

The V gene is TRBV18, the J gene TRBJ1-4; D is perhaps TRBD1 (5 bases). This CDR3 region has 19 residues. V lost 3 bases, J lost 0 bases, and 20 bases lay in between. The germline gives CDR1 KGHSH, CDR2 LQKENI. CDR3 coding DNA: TGTGCCAGCTCACCGCTCGACAGCTCGTACACTGCAACTAATGAAAAACTGTTTTTT. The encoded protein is CASSPLDSSYTATNEKLFF. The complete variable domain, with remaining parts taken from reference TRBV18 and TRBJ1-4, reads NAGVMQNPRHLVRRRGQEARLRCSPMKGHSHVYWYRQLPEEGLKFMVYLQKENIIDESGMPKERFSAEFPKEGPSILRIQQVVRGDSAAYFCASSPLDSSYTATNEKLFFGSGTQLSVL.

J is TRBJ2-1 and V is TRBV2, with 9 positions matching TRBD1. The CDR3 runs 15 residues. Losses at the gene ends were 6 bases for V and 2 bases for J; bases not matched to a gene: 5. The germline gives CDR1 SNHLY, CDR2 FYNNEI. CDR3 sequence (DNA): TGTGCCAGCAGGAGGGACAGGGTGGCCTACAATGAGCAGTTCTTC. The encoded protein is CASRRDRVAYNEQFF.

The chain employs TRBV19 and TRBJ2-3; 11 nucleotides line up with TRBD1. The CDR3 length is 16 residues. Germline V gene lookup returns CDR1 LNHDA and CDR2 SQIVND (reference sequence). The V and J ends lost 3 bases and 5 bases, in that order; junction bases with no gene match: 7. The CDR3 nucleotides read TGTGCCAGTAGTATGCAAGGACAGGGGGCGAAAGATACGCAGTATTTT. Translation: CASSMQGQGAKDTQYF.

The CDR3 DNA follows: TGCAGCGTTGGTTCTTTCGTAGGGAGCCAAGAGACCCAGTACTTC. Translated, it gives CSVGSFVGSQETQYF. This chain connects TRBV29-1 to TRBJ2-5, with a weak D call TRBD2 (5 bases). With 4 bases removed from V and 1 base from J, the gap between germline ends came to 16 bases. The CDR3 spans 15 residues. CDR1 is SQVTM and CDR2 is ANQGSEA in the germline V gene.

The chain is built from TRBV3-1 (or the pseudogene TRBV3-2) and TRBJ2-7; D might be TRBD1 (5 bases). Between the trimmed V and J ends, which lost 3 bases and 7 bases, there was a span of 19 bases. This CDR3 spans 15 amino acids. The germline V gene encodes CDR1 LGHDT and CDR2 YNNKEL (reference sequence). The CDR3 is CASSQREQGFSEQYF. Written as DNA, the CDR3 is TGTGCCAGCAGCCAGCGAGAGCAGGGTTTTAGTGAGCAGTACTTC.

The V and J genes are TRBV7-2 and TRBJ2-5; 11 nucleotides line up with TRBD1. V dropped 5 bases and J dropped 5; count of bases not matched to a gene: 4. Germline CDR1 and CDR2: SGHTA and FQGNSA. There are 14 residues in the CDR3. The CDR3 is CASSRTGGRETQYF. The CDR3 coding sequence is TGTGCCAGCAGCCGGACAGGGGGCCGGGAGACCCAGTACTTC.

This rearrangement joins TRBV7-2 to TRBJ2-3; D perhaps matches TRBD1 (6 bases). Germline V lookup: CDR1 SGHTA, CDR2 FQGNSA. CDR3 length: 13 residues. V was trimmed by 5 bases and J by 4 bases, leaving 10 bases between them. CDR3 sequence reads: CASSLGQSDTQYF. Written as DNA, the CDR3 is TGTGCCAGCAGCCTAGGACAGTCAGATACGCAGTATTTT.

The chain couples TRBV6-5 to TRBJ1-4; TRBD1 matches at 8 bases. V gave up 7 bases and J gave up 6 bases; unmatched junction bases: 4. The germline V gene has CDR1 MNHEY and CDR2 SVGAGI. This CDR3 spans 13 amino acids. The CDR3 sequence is CASKDREYEKLFF. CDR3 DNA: TGTGCCAGCAAGGACAGGGAATATGAAAAACTGTTTTTT.

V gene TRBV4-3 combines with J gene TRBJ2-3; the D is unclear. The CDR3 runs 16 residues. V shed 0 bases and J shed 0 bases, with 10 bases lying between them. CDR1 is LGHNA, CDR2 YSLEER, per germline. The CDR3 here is CASSQDWSSSTDTQYF. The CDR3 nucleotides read TGCGCCAGCAGCCAAGATTGGAGTTCTAGCACAGATACGCAGTATTTT.

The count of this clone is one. CDR3 in amino acids: CASSTAGFSGNTIYF. The CDR3 DNA reads TGTGCCAGCAGCACAGCGGGATTCTCTGGAAACACCATATATTTT. V usage is TRBV7-9 and J usage is TRBJ1-3; D not certain. The CDR3 length is 15 residues. CDR1 and CDR2 (germline): SEHNR, FQNEAQ (reference sequence). V was cut by 5 bases and J by 0 bases, with 11 bases left in between. The whole variable domain, remainder taken from reference TRBV7-9 and TRBJ1-3, is DTGVSQNPRHKITKRGQNVTFRCDPISEHNRLYWYRQTLGQGPEFLTYFQNEAQLEKSRLLSDRFSAERPKGSFSTLEIQRTEQGDSAMYLCASSTAGFSGNTIYFGEGSWLTVV.

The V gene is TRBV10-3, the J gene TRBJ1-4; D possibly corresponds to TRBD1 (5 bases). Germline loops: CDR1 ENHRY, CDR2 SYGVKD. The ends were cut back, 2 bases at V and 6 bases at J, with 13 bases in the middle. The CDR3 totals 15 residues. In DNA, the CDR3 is TGTGCCATCAGTGAGCTGGAGGGACCGTATGAAAAACTGTTTTTT. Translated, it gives CAISELEGPYEKLFF.

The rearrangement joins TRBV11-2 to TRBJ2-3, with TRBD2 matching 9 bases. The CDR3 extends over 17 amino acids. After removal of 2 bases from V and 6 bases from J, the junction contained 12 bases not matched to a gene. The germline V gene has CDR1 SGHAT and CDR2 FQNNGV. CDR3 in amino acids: CASSLLISGGLLDTQYF. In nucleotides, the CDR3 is TGTGCCAGCAGCTTATTGATTAGCGGGGGTCTCTTGGATACGCAGTATTTT.

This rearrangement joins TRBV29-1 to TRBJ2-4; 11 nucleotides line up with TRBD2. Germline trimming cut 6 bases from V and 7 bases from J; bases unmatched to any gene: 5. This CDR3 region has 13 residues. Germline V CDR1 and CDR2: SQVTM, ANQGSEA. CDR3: CSVKIAGGNIQYF. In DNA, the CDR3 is TGCAGCGTGAAAATAGCGGGGGGGAACATTCAGTACTTC.